This TCR beta chain was obtained from a study of T-cell reconstitution after alpha-beta-depleted transplantation in children. This sample's TCRbeta library carried unique molecular identifier barcodes. TCRdb analysed the PCR reads with MiXCR anew, one entry per CDR3 protein. Of some 340,000 distinct CDR3 sequences listed, about 9.4% were seen once; the top ten hold about 2.3%. Losses at the gene ends were 4 bases for V and 9 bases for J; bases not matched to a gene: 4. Germline CDR1 is MNHEY and CDR2 is SVGAGI. The CDR3 length is 13 residues. The input for sequencing was PBMCs from the stem cell graft donor, taken from the stem cell graft. The clonotype originates from a human donor who donated a stem cell graft to a child with acute lymphoblastic leukemia. The V gene is TRBV6-5, the J gene TRBJ1-1, with 11 nucleotides matching TRBD1. CDR3: CASSSRTGGQAFF. The CDR3 DNA reads TGTGCCAGCAGTTCCAGGACAGGGGGCCAAGCTTTCTTT.